A single sample gave rise to the 20 T cell receptor beta chains below, sequenced in a study of a mutant IDH1 vaccine in newly diagnosed glioma. Repertoires were generated with immunoSEQ multiplex PCR, while TCRdb's copy carries only in-frame clones and drops some. The sample consists of nearly 30,000 clones, roughly 87% of them appearing once. Regarding time point: week 5, during vaccination. Doses comprised 300 ug of mutant IDH1 20-mer peptide each, plus topical imiquimod. Their antigens are not known. The sample was peripheral blood mononuclear cells (PBMCs), taken from a glioma patient whose treatment included an IDH1 peptide vaccine. The source is a woman in her thirties or forties with glioma. Some clones in this sample may be carry-over from other donors' samples.

The chain has TRBV29-1 and TRBJ2-7, with 7 nucleotides matching TRBD1. The trim removed 4 bases at V and 0 bases at J, leaving 0 bases unmatched. Germline CDR1 is SQVTM and CDR2 is ANQGSEA. CDR3 length: 12 residues. CDR3 residues: CSVGDSSYEQYF. DNA for the CDR3: TGCAGCGTTGGGGACAGCTCCTACGAGCAGTACTTC.

This clone has only one observation. The V and J genes are TRBV9 and TRBJ1-5; TRBD1 agrees at 7 bases. V lost 0 bases and J lost 1; bases outside the gene matches: 10. Per germline, CDR1 SGDLS and CDR2 YYNGEE. The CDR3 sequence is 18 residues long. The CDR3 region has the DNA TGTGCCAGCAGCGTAGGAACAGGGGAGGTAGTAAGCAATCAGCCCCAGCATTTT. The encoded protein is CASSVGTGEVVSNQPQHF.

This chain joins TRBV5-1 and TRBJ1-5; a possible D gene is TRBD1 (5 bases). CDR1 SGHRS and CDR2 YFSETQ come from the germline V gene. Between the trimmed V and J ends, which lost 0 bases and 6 bases, there was a span of 7 bases. CDR3 size: 13 residues. This CDR3 is CASSLEGAQPQHF. The CDR3 DNA follows: TGCGCCAGCAGCTTGGAAGGGGCTCAGCCCCAGCATTTT.

This clone has only one observation. The chain links TRBV29-1 to TRBJ2-7; D is unresolved. CDR3 length: 12 residues. Trimming removed 4 bases from V and 0 bases from J, with 7 bases in between. The germline V gene encodes CDR1 SQVTM and CDR2 ANQGSEA. CDR3: CSVAGPSYEQYF. In DNA, the CDR3 is TGCAGCGTTGCCGGGCCCTCCTACGAGCAGTACTTC.

The rearrangement links TRBV2 to TRBJ1-2; the match to TRBD1 covers 11 bases. This CDR3 has 14 residues. The germline V gene has CDR1 SNHLY and CDR2 FYNNEI. J gave up 6 bases and V 7 bases, and 7 bases lay outside the gene matches. CDR3 amino acids: CASTRTGGVDGYTF. The CDR3 DNA reads TGTGCCAGCACTAGGACAGGGGGCGTGGATGGCTACACCTTC.

The genes are TRBV7-9 and TRBJ2-3; TRBD1 agrees at 7 bases. CDR1 and CDR2 (germline): SEHNR, FQNEAQ (reference sequence). The CDR3 consists of 14 residues. The V and J ends lost 6 bases and 1 base, in that order; junction bases with no gene match: 4. The DNA for the CDR3 is TGTGCCAGCAGACTAACAGGGGGCACAGATACGCAGTATTTT. Residues: CASRLTGGTDTQYF.

This clone was seen a handful of times. CDR3 sequence: CASQAGRQFF. Written as DNA, the CDR3 is TGTGCCAGCCAGGCGGGACGGCAGTTCTTC. V usage is TRBV25-1 and J usage is TRBJ2-1; D may be TRBD2 (6 bases). The CDR3 runs to 10 residues. Trimming shortened V by 8 bases and J by 12 bases, and 11 bases separated the two germline ends. From germline, CDR1 is MGHDK and CDR2 SYGVNS.

The chain has TRBV7-9 and TRBJ2-5; 10 bases line up with TRBD1. TRBJ2-7 explains the end of the DNA better; the J call may be wrong. CDR1 is SEHNR and CDR2 is FQNEAQ in the germline V gene (reference sequence). The CDR3 has 15 residues. CDR3 in DNA: TGTGCCAGCAGCCATAGCGGGACAGGGGTCGTCGAGCAGTACTTC. Its translation is CASSHSGTGVVEQYF.

V and J are TRBV27 and TRBJ1-3; possibly TRBD1 for D (6 bases). V was shortened by 5 bases and J by 4 bases, with 15 bases between the two germline ends. This CDR3 contains 15 residues. The V gene's germline CDR1 is MNHEY and CDR2 SMNVEV (reference sequence). The CDR3 here is CASSPRQASGNTIYF. CDR3 nucleotide sequence: TGTGCCAGCAGTCCGAGACAGGCATCAGGAAACACCATATATTTT.

The chain is built from TRBV18 and TRBJ2-5; 8 nucleotides match TRBD2. Germline CDR1 and CDR2: KGHSH and LQKENI. This CDR3 has 16 residues. The V segment lost 2 bases and the J segment 5 bases; nucleotides outside the gene matches: 10. The CDR3 loop reads CASSPKRGGLYETQYF. In DNA form, the CDR3 reads TGTGCCAGCTCACCAAAACGGGGGGGCCTCTATGAGACCCAGTACTTC.

The CDR3 DNA reads as TGTGCCAGCAGCGTAGCGGTACTAGCGGACTCCTACGAGCAGTACTTC. Translating it yields CASSVAVLADSYEQYF. This chain links TRBV9 with TRBJ2-7; TRBD2 matches 8 bases. The V and J ends lost 0 bases and 0 bases, in that order; junction bases with no gene match: 5. The CDR3 consists of 16 residues. Germline CDR1 and CDR2: SGDLS and YYNGEE.

This chain joins TRBV5-4 and TRBJ2-1; D remains unclear. This CDR3 region has 11 residues. Germline CDR1 and CDR2: SGHNT and YYREEE (reference sequence). Trimming pared 2 bases from V and 5 bases from J, leaving 2 bases between. The DNA of the CDR3 is TGTGCCAGCAGCTTCAACAATGAGCAGTTCTTC. It translates to CASSFNNEQFF.

V usage is TRBV5-5 and J usage is TRBJ1-1; no firm D call. Per the germline V gene, CDR1 is SGHKS and CDR2 is YYEKEE (reference sequence). The germline V and J ends were trimmed by 2 bases and 6 bases, with 11 bases remaining between them. The CDR3 consists of 13 residues. CDR3 sequence: CASSFMGPAEAFF. CDR3 in DNA: TGTGCCAGCAGCTTTATGGGTCCGGCTGAAGCTTTCTTT. Together with reference TRBV5-5 and TRBJ1-1, the CDR3 gives the full variable domain: DAGVTQSPTHLIKTRGQQVTLRCSPISGHKSVSWYQQVLGQGPQFIFQYYEKEERGRGNFPDRFSARQFPNYSSELNVNALLLGDSALYLCASSFMGPAEAFFGQGTRLTVV.

The chain employs TRBV27 and TRBJ1-2; 7 bases agree with TRBD1. Per the germline V gene, CDR1 is MNHEY and CDR2 is SMNVEV (reference sequence). This CDR3 region has 14 residues. V lost 4 bases to trimming and J lost 6 bases; unmatched junction nucleotides: 8. As DNA, the CDR3 is TGTGCCAGCAGTTCACTAGACAGGGTGGATGGCTACACCTTC. This gives the protein CASSSLDRVDGYTF.

Here the CDR3 reads CAISESEGNTIYF. DNA of the CDR3: TGTGCCATCAGTGAGTCGGAAGGAAACACCATATATTTT. The V gene is TRBV10-3, the J gene TRBJ1-3; D call uncertain. V lost 0 bases and J 4 bases, leaving 4 bases between the germline ends. Germline V gene lookup returns CDR1 ENHRY and CDR2 SYGVKD. The CDR3 has 13 residues.

This chain joins TRBV5-4 and TRBJ1-4, with 11 bases fitting TRBD1. The V gene end was trimmed by 5 bases and the J gene end by 5 bases; junction bases not matched to a gene: 14. The CDR3 runs 18 residues. Looked up from germline, CDR1 is SGHNT and CDR2 is YYREEE (reference sequence). This chain's CDR3 is CASSARTGGTVRNEKLFF. In DNA form, the CDR3 reads TGTGCCAGCAGTGCTCGGACAGGGGGCACGGTTCGAAATGAAAAACTGTTTTTT.

The gene calls are TRBV4-1 and TRBJ1-6; D possibly corresponds to TRBD1 (5 bases). Trimming stripped 4 bases from V and 7 bases from J, with 11 bases between. The germline CDR1 and CDR2 sequences are MGHRA and YSYEKL. The CDR3 extends over 14 amino acids. CDR3 amino acids: CASSPQVSNSPLHF. The CDR3 DNA is TGCGCCAGCAGCCCACAGGTTTCGAATTCACCCCTCCACTTT.

This chain uses TRBV7-2 with TRBJ1-5; no clear D gene. V was cut by 4 bases and J by 0 bases, with 7 bases left in between. Looked up from germline, CDR1 is SGHTA and CDR2 is FQGNSA. This CDR3 spans 14 amino acids. The CDR3 loop reads CASSSGDSNQPQHF. CDR3 DNA: TGTGCCAGCAGCTCCGGGGATAGCAATCAGCCCCAGCATTTT.

The chain couples TRBV28 to TRBJ1-6; 7 bases agree with TRBD1. The CDR3 has 14 residues. The germline CDR1 and CDR2 sequences are MDHEN and SYDVKM. The ends lost 6 bases at V and 7 bases at J; junction bases unmatched: 6. CDR3 in amino acids: CASRVQGSNSPLHF. The CDR3 coding sequence is TGTGCCAGCAGGGTACAGGGGAGCAATTCACCCCTCCACTTT.

The sample holds a few counts of this clone. This sequence joins TRBV6-4 and TRBJ2-2; TRBD2 matches at 13 bases. The ends lost 5 bases at V and 4 bases at J; junction bases unmatched: 7. The length of the CDR3 is 17 residues. Germline V CDR1 and CDR2: MRHNA, SNTAGT. The DNA for the CDR3 is TGTGCCAGCAGTAGGACTAGCGGGAGTCGGGGCACCGGGGAGCTGTTTTTT. Translation: CASSRTSGSRGTGELFF.